This TCR beta chain stems from a study of control samples from healthy donors and cancer patients. The CDR3 is 13 amino acids. With 3 bases removed from V and 1 base from J, the gap between germline ends came to 7 bases. Germline V gene lookup returns CDR1 SGHRS and CDR2 YFSETQ. Measured with immunoSEQ multiplex PCR; TCRdb has only the in-frame clones, and not every one. The data contain about 44,000 clones, more than 70% of them seen just once; the ten biggest clones take up roughly 10%. The chain recombines TRBV5-1 with TRBJ1-1; D gene ambiguous. The receptor comes from a woman aged 60-75 years with lung cancer. The sequencing input was PBMCs. CDR3 region: CASSSAGNTEAFF. The DNA of the CDR3 is TGCGCCAGCAGCTCCGCAGGGAACACTGAAGCTTTCTTT.